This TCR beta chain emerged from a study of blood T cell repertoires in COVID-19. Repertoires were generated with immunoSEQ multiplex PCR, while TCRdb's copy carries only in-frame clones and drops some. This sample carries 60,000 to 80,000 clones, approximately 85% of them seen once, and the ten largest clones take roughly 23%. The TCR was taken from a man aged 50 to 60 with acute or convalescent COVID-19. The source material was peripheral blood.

CDR3 bases: TGTGCCAGCAGTTTTGAGTACAATCAGCCCCAGCATTTT. This codes for CASSFEYNQPQHF. This chain uses TRBV28 with TRBJ1-5; D gene unclear. V lost 3 bases, J lost 3 bases, and 6 bases lay in between. The CDR3 totals 13 residues. Per germline, CDR1 MDHEN and CDR2 SYDVKM.